These T cell receptor beta chains were read from a single sample in a study of T-cell memory formation after mild COVID-19. MiXCR was run by TCRdb on the 5' RACE reads, yielding one entry per CDR3 protein. This table holds some 600,000 distinct CDR3 sequences, 17% found once. Sequenced material: PBMCs or a T cell subset sorted from them (not recorded which). These receptors originate from an adult woman who had mild COVID-19 (a few samples of this study predate the infection). Cell type and time point are not known. Each CDR3 is given with its conserved first and last residue. The D gene is left open where the match is weak. Some rows mark clone size as missing; the rest say once, few, many or name a class of expanded clone.

few | TRBJ2-7 | NA | TRBV7-2 | TGTGCCAGCAGCTTAGTTTTCGGACAAGCCTACGAGCAGTACTTC | CASSLVFGQAYEQYF
NA | TRBJ2-7 | NA | TRBV29-1 | TGCAGCGCCCTAGGGGGCGGGAGCTCCTACGAGCAGTACTTC | CSALGGGSSYEQYF
few | TRBJ1-5 | TRBD1 | TRBV12-3/TRBV12-4 | TGTGCCAGCAGTCCGGACCGGGACAGGGGGCACCAGCCCCAGCATTTT | CASSPDRDRGHQPQHF
NA | TRBJ2-7 | NA | TRBV2 | TGTGCCGTCCAGGCCGGGACGGGACTTCGCGAGCAGTACTTC | CAVQAGTGLREQYF
NA | TRBJ2-4 | TRBD2 | TRBV20-1 | TGCAGTGCTAGAGAAAGCGGGATTAACATTCAGTACTTC | CSARESGINIQYF
many | TRBJ1-2 | TRBD1 | TRBV7-9 | TGTGCCAGCAGCTTGCCGGGACAGGGGGAAAACTATGGCTACACCTTC | CASSLPGQGENYGYTF
NA | TRBJ2-5 | NA | TRBV25-1 | TGTGCCAGCAGTGTACCCGAGCGTGAAGAGACCCAGTACTTC | CASSVPEREETQYF
many | TRBJ2-7 | NA | TRBV6-2/TRBV6-3 | TGTGCCAGCAGTTCGCATCAAATGGACGCCGGCGGACTCGAGCAGTACTTC | CASSSHQMDAGGLEQYF
NA | TRBJ1-1 | TRBD1 | TRBV7-9 | TGTGCCAGCAGTCCGAAAAGGACAGGGGGCGGCATGAACACTGAAGCTTTCTTT | CASSPKRTGGGMNTEAFF
NA | TRBJ2-3 | NA | TRBV25-1 | TGTGCCAGCAGTGAATCGAGGGCGAATACGCAGTATTTT | CASSESRANTQYF
many | TRBJ2-7 | NA | TRBV11-2 | TGTGCCAGCAGCTTAGTCGGACCAAGCTACGAGCAGTACTTC | CASSLVGPSYEQYF
few | TRBJ1-1 | TRBD1 | TRBV27 | TGTCAAACGCGGACAGGGGGCTTAACTGAAGCTTTCTTT | CQTRTGGLTEAFF
many | TRBJ2-1 | TRBD2 | TRBV5-1 | TGCGCCAGCAAGACTAGCGGGGGGGTAAGTGGTGAGCAGTTCTTC | CASKTSGGVSGEQFF
NA | TRBJ2-7 | NA | TRBV7-3 | TGTGCCAGCAGCCCGGGGACGGCCGGCGAGCAGTACTTC | CASSPGTAGEQYF
NA | TRBJ2-6 | NA | TRBV29-1 | TGCAGCGTAGGACTGCTCTCTGGGGCCAACGTCCTGACTTTC | CSVGLLSGANVLTF
NA | TRBJ2-7 | TRBD2 | TRBV7-2 | TGTGCCAGCAGCTTAACGCGGGAGGGCCCCTACGAGCAGTACTTC | CASSLTREGPYEQYF
NA | TRBJ2-7 | TRBD1 | TRBV4-3 | TGCGCCAGCAGCCAAGATCGAGGGGGCAACTACGAGCAGTACTTC | CASSQDRGGNYEQYF
NA | TRBJ1-5 | NA | TRBV6-5 | TGTGCCAGCAGCCATACCGCGAGGGATCAGCCCCAGCATTTT | CASSHTARDQPQHF
NA | TRBJ2-5 | NA | TRBV28 | TGTGCCAGCAGTTCTTTGACGACGGGCTTCCAAGAGACCCAGTACTTC | CASSSLTTGFQETQYF